This TCR beta chain was captured by sequencing in a study of naive and memory T cell subsets. General observations from the study: Reportedly, tuberculin skin test sites gave far more TCRs than other biopsies.

Treatment of the sample: skin biopsy from PPD injection site in Mantoux-positive individual. Cells were not sorted; total RNA input targeted about 1 to 1000 ng. The library had UMIs added by 3' ligation of an oligonucleotide to TCR cDNA. Individuals with a positive Mantoux test gave biopsies from PPD-injected skin. This clonotype was seen a handful of times. What it recognizes is unknown. Germline V gives CDR1 SQVTM, CDR2 ANQGSEA. The CDR3 contains 13 residues. Trimming left V 5 bases short and J 12 bases short, with 22 bases between. Blood and skin TCR RNA was reverse transcribed with alpha and beta constant primers. Amplification of ligated cDNA took four PCR rounds with SP2 and nested alpha and beta constant primers. TCRdb called the UMI-ligation and nested PCR reads again in MiXCR, with one record for every CDR3 protein. The repertoire holds over 15,000 distinct CDR3 sequences, 8.5% to 10% seen once, with approximately 6.2% in the top ten.

This TCR derives from an adult in good health. Source: skin, taken from a tuberculin skin test site. This sequence joins TRBV29-1 and TRBJ1-2; possibly TRBD1 for D (6 bases). In DNA, the CDR3 is TGCAGCGTTACTACGACAGGAACGGGCGGCGACACCTTC. It encodes CSVTTTGTGGDTF.